This T cell receptor (beta chain) was sequenced during a study of naive and memory T cell subsets. Findings and limits, study-wide: Especially in CD8 cells, naive repertoires contained a few larger clonotypes, possibly CD45RA-re-expressing memory cells. Expression changes during T cell differentiation may affect RNA-based TCR counts.

The CDR3 length is 16 residues. Trimming removed 0 bases at V and 6 bases at J, with 16 bases between. The germline V gene encodes CDR1 SGHKS and CDR2 YYEKEE (reference sequence). The beta constant-region primer was an equimolar mix of two oligonucleotides covering TRBC1 and TRBC2. The ligated cDNA underwent four PCR rounds using SP2 and nested alpha and beta constant-region primers. The cDNA 3' end received a ligated single-stranded oligonucleotide carrying the SP2 primer and a 12-nucleotide UMI. TCRdb re-analysed the UMI-ligation and nested PCR reads in MiXCR, keeping a single row per CDR3 protein. In the table there are 98,000 or so distinct CDR3 sequences, about 11% of which are singletons. Separate alpha and beta amplification began at the second PCR step. This clonotype was found many times. Its antigen is still unknown.

Specimen: naive CD4+ T cells from blood. The sequence was collected from a human donor in good health. V and J are TRBV5-5 and TRBJ1-5; weak D call: TRBD1 (5 bases). The CDR3 sequence is CASSLGVRDRGQPQHF. The DNA of the CDR3 is TGTGCCAGCAGCTTGGGGGTCAGGGATCGCGGTCAGCCCCAGCATTTT.